The entry below describes one T cell receptor beta chain. This clonotype was seen at least ten times. There is no known antigen for this receptor. Per-base quality was not reported, and no clone a single base away is much larger than it. The data derive from a study of CD8 T cells in ankylosing spondylitis (dated by TCRdb to 2015 to 2018). With respect to the entire study: The study profiled T cell receptor beta repertoires in healthy donors and ankylosing spondylitis patients to find disease-linked TCR variants. The full study cohort was made up of about 24 ankylosing spondylitis patients and more than 90 healthy donors. Peripheral blood samples were taken, and synovial fluid was additionally collected from ankylosing spondylitis patients.

General study outcomes and caveats: Significant enrichment of the disease-linked clones was reported in matched synovial fluid samples from ankylosing spondylitis patients. In peripheral blood, the disease-linked clones were found at relatively low frequencies and had a CD8+ phenotype. Some motif variants had previously been reported in the synovial fluid and blood of reactive arthritis patients, which suggests shared mechanisms of disease initiation. A TCR beta motif made up of several highly homologous amino acid variants appeared to be characteristic of blood from ankylosing spondylitis patients.

The germline ends are 9 bases apart after V is trimmed by 8 bases and J by 0 bases. The germline V gene (reference sequence) yields SEHNR for CDR1 and FQNEAQ for CDR2. CDR3 length: 13 amino acids, cysteine to phenylalanine. Solely the CDR3 DNA is kept, with 39 bases framed from the first base. Instrument on record: Illumina HiSeq 2500. Quantitative 5'-RACE with molecular barcodes was the method used to prepare the TCR beta libraries. As for the authors' bioinformatics: Disease-linked TCR variants were identified with a new computational method built on a probabilistic model of VDJ rearrangement. In TCRdb, the public reads were trimmed at Q25 with fastp and aligned with MiXCR, with productive beta chains retained. Each entry is one CDR3 protein sequence, shown with its most common DNA and genes. The V and J calls reflect TCRdb's pipeline rather than the authors' work. The sample includes some 100,000 distinct CDR3 sequences, with roughly 8.7% observed a single time. Nearly 10% of the sample is taken by the ten largest.

The rearranged chain carries TRBV7-9 and TRBJ2-3; the D gene identity is not certain. The source of this sequence is a male donor with ankylosing spondylitis or in good health (not recorded which). The sequencing input was blood, either unsorted or a sorted T cell fraction (not recorded which). The DNA reads as follows: TGTGCCAGCGGACCCTCTAGCACAGATACGCAGTATTTT. Its protein is CASGPSSTDTQYF.